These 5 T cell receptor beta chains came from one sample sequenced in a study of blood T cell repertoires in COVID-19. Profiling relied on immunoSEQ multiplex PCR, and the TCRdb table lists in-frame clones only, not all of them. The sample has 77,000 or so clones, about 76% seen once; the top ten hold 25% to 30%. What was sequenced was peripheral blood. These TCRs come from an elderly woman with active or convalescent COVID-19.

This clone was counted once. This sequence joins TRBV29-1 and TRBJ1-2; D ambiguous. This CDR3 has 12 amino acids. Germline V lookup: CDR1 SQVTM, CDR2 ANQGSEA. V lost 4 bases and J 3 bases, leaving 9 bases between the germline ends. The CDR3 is CSVAQVHYGYTF. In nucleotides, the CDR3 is TGCAGCGTTGCGCAGGTTCACTATGGCTACACCTTC.

Written as DNA, the CDR3 is TGTGCCAGCAGCCAAGATACAGGGCAATCGGGCTACACCTTC. Translated, it gives CASSQDTGQSGYTF. The rearrangement links TRBV28 to TRBJ1-2; weak D call: TRBD1 (6 bases). Between the trimmed V and J ends, which lost 6 bases and 8 bases, there was a span of 19 bases. CDR3 length: 14 amino acids. Germline CDR1 is MDHEN and CDR2 is SYDVKM.

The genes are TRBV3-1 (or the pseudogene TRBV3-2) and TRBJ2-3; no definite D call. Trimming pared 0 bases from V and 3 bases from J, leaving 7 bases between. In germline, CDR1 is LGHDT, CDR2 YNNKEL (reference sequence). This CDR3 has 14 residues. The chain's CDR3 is CASSQDPGTDTQYF. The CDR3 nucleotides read TGTGCCAGCAGCCAAGACCCCGGGACAGATACGCAGTATTTT.

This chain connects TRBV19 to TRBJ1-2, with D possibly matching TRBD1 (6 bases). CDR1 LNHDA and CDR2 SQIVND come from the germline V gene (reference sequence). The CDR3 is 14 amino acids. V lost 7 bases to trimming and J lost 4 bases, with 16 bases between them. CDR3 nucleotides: TGTGCCAGTACCCATGACAGGACCTTCTATGGCTACACCTTC. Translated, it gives CASTHDRTFYGYTF.

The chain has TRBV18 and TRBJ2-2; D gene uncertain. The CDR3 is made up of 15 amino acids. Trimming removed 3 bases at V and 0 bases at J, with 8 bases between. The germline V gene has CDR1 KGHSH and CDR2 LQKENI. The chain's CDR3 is CASSPRESNTGELFF. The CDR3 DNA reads TGTGCCAGCTCACCCCGCGAGTCGAACACCGGGGAGCTGTTTTTT.